The 23 T cell receptor beta chains presented below share a single source sample, sequenced in a study of CD8 T cell repertoires and HIV-1 epitope variants. The data were produced by immunoSEQ multiplex PCR, yet TCRdb's version contains in-frame clones alone and is incomplete. Of tens of thousands of clones listed, roughly four fifths are singletons. Sequencing was performed on uncultured baseline CD8+ T cells from peripheral blood mononuclear cells (PBMCs). The receptors shown here come from a male donor with HIV.

The rearrangement joins TRBV27 to TRBJ2-1; D is uncertain. Germline V gene sequence: CDR1 MNHEY, CDR2 SMNVEV (reference sequence). The CDR3 totals 12 residues. The germline V and J ends were trimmed by 6 bases and 8 bases, with 11 bases remaining between them. CDR3 region: CASSLFGYEQFF. The CDR3 region has the DNA TGTGCCAGCAGCCTCTTTGGTTATGAGCAGTTCTTC.

The J gene is TRBJ1-1, the V gene TRBV7-9, with 10 bases lining up with TRBD1. V dropped 6 bases and J dropped 4; count of bases not matched to a gene: 14. CDR1 and CDR2 (germline): SEHNR, FQNEAQ (reference sequence). The CDR3 is made up of 17 amino acids. Written as DNA, the CDR3 is TGTGCCAGCAGTTCCCCCGGGACAGGGGTGATTTCCACTGAAGCTTTCTTT. It encodes CASSSPGTGVISTEAFF. Combining the CDR3 with reference TRBV7-9 and TRBJ1-1 gives the whole variable domain DTGVSQNPRHKITKRGQNVTFRCDPISEHNRLYWYRQTLGQGPEFLTYFQNEAQLEKSRLLSDRFSAERPKGSFSTLEIQRTEQGDSAMYLCASSSPGTGVISTEAFFGQGTRLTVV.

The genes are TRBV28 and TRBJ1-5; D perhaps matches TRBD1 (5 bases). Germline V gene sequence: CDR1 MDHEN, CDR2 SYDVKM. Trimming stripped 6 bases from V and 0 bases from J, with 15 bases between. This CDR3 spans 16 amino acids. CDR3 DNA sequence: TGTGCCAGCAGCCAAACCCAGGGAGGTAGCAATCAGCCCCAGCATTTT. Amino acid sequence: CASSQTQGGSNQPQHF.

V is TRBV7-3 and J is TRBJ2-1; 9 bases are shared with TRBD1. The germline CDR1 and CDR2 sequences are SGHTA and FQGTGA. J was trimmed by 5 bases and V by 4 bases; bases with no gene match: 6. This CDR3 comprises 15 residues. This chain's CDR3 is CASSSPGQGNNEQFF. DNA for the CDR3: TGTGCCAGCAGCTCTCCGGGACAGGGCAACAATGAGCAGTTCTTC.

The V and J genes are TRBV18 and TRBJ2-7; no firm D call. This CDR3 region has 15 residues. The V end was cut by 3 bases, the J end by 3 bases, with 15 bases between. Germline V lookup: CDR1 KGHSH, CDR2 LQKENI. The DNA for the CDR3 is TGTGCCAGCTCACCTGCGGCCGTGGGTTACTACGAGCAGTACTTC. It specifies CASSPAAVGYYEQYF.

The genes are TRBV27 and TRBJ1-2; 10 positions match TRBD1. V gave up 6 bases and J gave up 5 bases; unmatched junction bases: 15. The length of the CDR3 is 17 residues. Germline CDR1 MNHEY, CDR2 SMNVEV (reference sequence). The CDR3 spells CASSPVTGTGAVYGYTF. The CDR3, as DNA: TGTGCCAGCAGCCCAGTGACCGGGACAGGGGCGGTTTATGGCTACACCTTC.

The sample holds many counts of this clone. The genes are TRBV9 and TRBJ1-3; D remains unclear. This CDR3 spans 13 amino acids. Germline lookup yields CDR1 SGDLS and CDR2 YYNGEE. V lost 4 bases and J 2 bases, leaving 7 bases between the germline ends. CDR3 DNA sequence: TGTGCCAGCAGCCCTCCCACTGGAAACACCATATATTTT. Its translation: CASSPPTGNTIYF.

The gene calls are TRBV29-1 and TRBJ2-5; 10 bases align to TRBD2. The CDR3 runs 12 residues. The V gene's germline CDR1 is SQVTM and CDR2 ANQGSEA. V lost 8 bases to trimming and J lost 7 bases; unmatched junction nucleotides: 7. The CDR3 loop is CSSEAGGRTQYF. Here the CDR3 DNA reads TGCAGCTCTGAAGCGGGAGGGCGGACCCAGTACTTC.

The V gene is TRBV28, the J gene TRBJ2-5; TRBD2 might be the D (6 bases). Germline CDR1 and CDR2: MDHEN and SYDVKM. V lost 4 bases to trimming and J lost 4 bases, with 13 bases between them. This CDR3 is 14 amino acids long. CDR3 region: CASSSRLVGETQYF. In DNA form, the CDR3 reads TGTGCCAGCAGTTCCCGACTAGTCGGAGAGACCCAGTACTTC.

This clone has a handful of counts. The V and J genes are TRBV28 and TRBJ2-1; D ambiguous. Trimming pared 6 bases from V and 8 bases from J, leaving 11 bases between. The CDR3 length is 12 residues. Germline CDR1 and CDR2: MDHEN and SYDVKM. For the CDR3, the DNA is TGTGCCAGCAGCGCTAGGCCCCATGAGCAGTTCTTC. Its translation: CASSARPHEQFF.

This clone was seen only a few times. The chain uses TRBV28 and TRBJ1-4; D may be TRBD1 (5 bases). Germline V lookup: CDR1 MDHEN, CDR2 SYDVKM. Trimming pared 1 base from V and 6 bases from J, leaving 12 bases between. The CDR3 totals 15 residues. The CDR3, as DNA: TGTGCCAGCAGTTTATTGGGGGGGATGGATGAAAAACTGTTTTTT. Its translation: CASSLLGGMDEKLFF.

The chain employs TRBV7-9 and TRBJ2-1; D is uncertain. Trimming shortened V by 1 base and J by 9 bases, and 10 bases separated the two germline ends. Germline CDR1 reads SEHNR; CDR2 reads FQNEAQ (reference sequence). The CDR3 is 13 residues long. CDR3 in DNA: TGTGCCAGCAGCTTAGACGGTGCCAGTGAGCAGTTCTTC. Residues: CASSLDGASEQFF.

This chain joins TRBV29-1 and TRBJ1-1; TRBD1 is a possible D gene (5 bases). Germline V CDR1 and CDR2: SQVTM, ANQGSEA. V was trimmed by 7 bases and J by 8 bases, leaving 11 bases between them. CDR3 length: 10 amino acids. In DNA, the CDR3 is TGCAGCGGCCGGGACGGCGAAGCTTTCTTT. Translating it yields CSGRDGEAFF.

This clone is judged medium-sized. The chain employs TRBV6-6 and TRBJ2-7; D may match TRBD1 or TRBD2 (5 bases each). In germline, CDR1 is MNHNY, CDR2 SVGAGI (reference sequence). Trimming left V 6 bases short and J 2 bases short, with 14 bases between. The CDR3 contains 14 residues. The CDR3 DNA reads TGTGCCAGCAGCCCCGGGGCGATTACCTACGAGCAGTACTTC. Its translation is CASSPGAITYEQYF.

The rearrangement links TRBV2 to TRBJ2-7, with D possibly matching TRBD1 (5 bases). From germline, CDR1 is SNHLY and CDR2 FYNNEI. Trimming stripped 7 bases from V and 0 bases from J, with 7 bases between. This CDR3 contains 12 residues. CDR3 sequence: CASIGDSYEQYF. As DNA, the CDR3 is TGTGCCAGCATAGGGGACTCCTACGAGCAGTACTTC.

This sequence joins TRBV5-1 and TRBJ2-7, with 15 bases lining up with TRBD2. CDR1 is SGHRS, CDR2 YFSETQ, per germline. The CDR3 runs to 23 residues. V trimming: 0 bases; J trimming: 2 bases; junction bases outside the gene matches: 21. The CDR3 reads CASSLAMGSTGTSGRIAPYEQYF. For the CDR3, the DNA is TGCGCCAGCAGCTTGGCCATGGGGAGTACCGGGACTAGCGGGAGGATCGCTCCCTACGAGCAGTACTTC.

In its sample, this clone was seen a few times. The chain employs TRBV7-9 and TRBJ2-3; unclear D gene. Between the trimmed V and J ends, which lost 5 bases and 6 bases, there was a span of 6 bases. Germline V gene sequence: CDR1 SEHNR, CDR2 FQNEAQ (reference sequence). This CDR3 spans 11 amino acids. CDR3 in DNA: TGTGCCAGCAGCCCGCTGGATACGCAGTATTTT. Its protein is CASSPLDTQYF.

V and J are TRBV10-3 and TRBJ1-3, with no clear D. CDR1 is ENHRY, CDR2 SYGVKD, per germline. CDR3 length equals 14 residues. V lost 0 bases and J 5 bases, leaving 8 bases between the germline ends. CDR3 coding DNA: TGTGCCATCAGTGAGTCTCAGGCGAGAAACACCATATATTTT. It is translated as CAISESQARNTIYF.

This chain connects TRBV28 to TRBJ2-5; no definite D call. Germline V gene data show CDR1 as MDHEN and CDR2 as SYDVKM. Trimming took off 6 bases at V and 1 base at J, with 9 bases between the two ends. This CDR3 is built from 13 residues. The CDR3 is CASRQLGQETQYF. The CDR3 nucleotides read TGTGCCAGCAGACAGTTAGGCCAAGAGACCCAGTACTTC.

The chain is built from TRBV10-3 and TRBJ2-5; D call uncertain. The CDR3 is 13 amino acids. CDR1 ENHRY and CDR2 SYGVKD come from the germline V gene. Trimming took 0 bases from V and 5 from J, leaving 7 bases between them. The CDR3 region is CAISESGWETQYF. CDR3 sequence (DNA): TGTGCCATCAGTGAGTCAGGGTGGGAGACCCAGTACTTC.

This sequence joins TRBV7-8 and TRBJ1-6; D is perhaps TRBD1 (6 bases). This CDR3 has 15 residues. Between the trimmed V and J ends, which lost 1 base and 9 bases, there was a span of 13 bases. Per the germline V gene, CDR1 is SGHVS and CDR2 is FQNEAQ. CDR3 sequence (DNA): TGTGCCAGCAGCTTAGAGGCCAGGGGTGGTTCACCCCTCCACTTT. Translation: CASSLEARGGSPLHF. Together with reference TRBV7-8 and TRBJ1-6, the CDR3 gives the full variable domain: GAGVSQSPRYKVAKRGQDVALRCDPISGHVSLFWYQQALGQGPEFLTYFQNEAQLDKSGLPSDRFFAERPEGSVSTLKIQRTQQEDSAVYLCASSLEARGGSPLHFGNGTRLTVT.

This clone was seen more than once but under ten times. This sequence joins TRBV5-1 and TRBJ2-2; 11 bases align to TRBD2. The CDR3 totals 17 residues. V lost 3 bases, J lost 0 bases, and 4 bases stayed unmatched. The V gene's germline CDR1 is SGHRS and CDR2 YFSETQ. CDR3 in amino acids: CASSSLAGAANTGELFF. DNA of the CDR3: TGCGCCAGCAGCTCACTAGCGGGAGCAGCGAACACCGGGGAGCTGTTTTTT.

The chain combines TRBV19 with TRBJ2-5; no reliable D call. The CDR3 consists of 13 residues. The germline V gene has CDR1 LNHDA and CDR2 SQIVND (reference sequence). Trimming pared 3 bases from V and 4 bases from J, leaving 9 bases between. The CDR3 protein is CASSMSRGETQYF. The CDR3 DNA sequence: TGTGCCAGTAGTATGAGCCGCGGAGAGACCCAGTACTTC.